This T cell receptor beta chain was observed in a study of blood T cell repertoires in COVID-19. Study context: The United States, Italy and Spain provided the acute and convalescent COVID-19 samples. T cells, B-cell-depleted T cells, or PBMCs supplied cDNA or gDNA.

V was pared by 6 bases and J by 0 bases, with 11 bases of the junction left unmatched. In germline, CDR1 is SGHDN, CDR2 FVKESK. The CDR3 loop spans 16 amino acids. Original methodology: Amplification of reference gene primers provided the estimated nucleated cell counts. The repertoire was sequenced with immunoSEQ multiplex PCR; TCRdb's copy has only in-frame clones and lacks some. That table supplies the V and J calls and clone size; D and trimming were determined from the DNA. There are more than 40,000 clones in the sample; roughly 90% occur only once, and 10% to 15% lies in the top ten. This chain joins TRBV14 and TRBJ2-7, with 7 bases matching TRBD1. This sequence originates from a man older than 75 with acute or convalescent COVID-19. The sequencing sample was made of peripheral blood. The CDR3 DNA follows: TGTGCCAGCAGTTCAACAGGGGCACCTAGCTCCTACGAGCAGTACTTC. Residues: CASSSTGAPSSYEQYF.